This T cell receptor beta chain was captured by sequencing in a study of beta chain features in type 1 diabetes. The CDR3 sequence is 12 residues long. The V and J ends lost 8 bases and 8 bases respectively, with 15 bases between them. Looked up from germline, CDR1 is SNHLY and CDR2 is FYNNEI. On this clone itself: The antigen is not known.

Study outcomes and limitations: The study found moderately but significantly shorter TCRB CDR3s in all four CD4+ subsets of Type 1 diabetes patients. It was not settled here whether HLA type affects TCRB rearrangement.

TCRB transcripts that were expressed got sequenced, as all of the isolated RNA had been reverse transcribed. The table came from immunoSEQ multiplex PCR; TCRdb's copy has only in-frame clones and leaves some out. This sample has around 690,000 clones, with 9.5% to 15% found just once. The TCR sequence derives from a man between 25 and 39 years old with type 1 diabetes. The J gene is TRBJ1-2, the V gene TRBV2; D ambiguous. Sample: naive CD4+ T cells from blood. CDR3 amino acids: CASGPQGIGYTF. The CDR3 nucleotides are TGTGCCAGCGGTCCCCAAGGGATCGGCTACACCTTC. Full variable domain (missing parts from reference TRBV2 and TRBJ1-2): EPEVTQTPSHQVTQMGQEVILRCVPISNHLYFYWYRQILGQKVEFLVSFYNNEISEKSEIFDDQFSVERPDGSNFTLKIRSTKLEDSAMYFCASGPQGIGYTFGSGTRLTVV.